This TCR beta chain originates from a study of OX40 agonist ivuxolimab in advanced cancers. At the level of the study: Of mixed ages from roughly 23 to 80 and averaging approximately 60 years, the group was roughly 83% male. Overall study findings and caveats: Average numbers of expanded clones were greater in CD8+ T cells than in CD4+.

Only in-frame clones appear in the TCRdb table, and some are missing; sequencing was by immunoSEQ multiplex PCR. The data hold 9,000 to 15,000 clones, with around nine tenths observed a single time. As to this clone: Its target is not known.

There are 12 residues in the CDR3. V was clipped by 6 bases and J by 8 bases; unmatched bases: 2. Germline CDR1 reads SGHVS; CDR2 reads FQNEAQ. Patients were ineligible given autoimmune disease history or systemic immunosuppression. The sample consisted of CD4+ or CD8+ T cells sorted from blood, taken in a trial of the OX40 agonist ivuxolimab. This sequence originates from an adult with an advanced solid tumor such as melanoma, head and neck, liver or kidney cancer. V usage is TRBV7-8 and J usage is TRBJ2-1; 9 positions agree with TRBD2. The DNA of the CDR3 is TGTGCCAGCAGTAGCGGGAGACATGAGCAGTTCTTC. Its translation is CASSSGRHEQFF.